What follows are 11 T cell receptor beta chains derived from one specimen sequenced in a study of blood T cells in healthy people across ages. A second PCR of about 7 to 12 cycles used a sample-barcoded 5' primer and a J-beta primer mix. From the 5' RACE reads, TCRdb called clonotypes with MiXCR, one entry per CDR3 protein. The repertoire holds approximately 1,000,000 distinct CDR3 sequences, with more than 35% as singletons. Material: blood. These receptors were collected from a woman aged 60-75 years in good health.

This clonotype was counted a few times. The J gene is TRBJ2-1, the V gene TRBV3-1; a possible D gene is TRBD2 (6 bases). V shed 1 base and J shed 9 bases, with 10 bases lying between them. The CDR3 is 13 residues long. The germline V gene encodes CDR1 LGHDT and CDR2 YNNKEL (reference sequence). CDR3 in DNA: TGTGCCAGCAGCCAAGTTCGGAGGGGTGAGCAGTTCTTC. This translates into CASSQVRRGEQFF.

V gene TRBV27 combines with J gene TRBJ1-4; D is ambiguous. CDR3 length: 13 amino acids. With 8 bases removed from V and 7 bases from J, the gap between germline ends came to 14 bases. Germline CDR1 and CDR2: MNHEY and SMNVEV (reference sequence). CDR3 protein: CASAVRRPEKLFF. For the CDR3, the DNA is TGTGCCAGCGCGGTCAGACGTCCTGAAAAACTGTTTTTT.

This chain links TRBV27 with TRBJ2-7; D possibly matches TRBD1 or TRBD2 (5 bases each). V was trimmed by 3 bases and J by 5 bases, leaving 11 bases between them. The CDR3 spans 13 residues. Germline V lookup: CDR1 MNHEY, CDR2 SMNVEV (reference sequence). The CDR3 loop reads CASSLLGVNEQYF. CDR3 coding DNA: TGTGCCAGCAGTTTGCTGGGGGTTAACGAGCAGTACTTC.

This clonotype was seen more than once but under ten times. J is TRBJ2-7 and V is TRBV6-1; D is ambiguous. V dropped 0 bases and J dropped 2 bases, with 20 bases sitting between them. There are 18 residues in the CDR3. The germline CDR1 and CDR2 sequences are MNHNS and SASEGT. The CDR3 DNA reads as TGTGCCAGCAGTGAAGCGTTTATCTTCACCGAACGGGCCTACGAGCAGTACTTC. This gives the protein CASSEAFIFTERAYEQYF.

The table lists this clonotype with a few counts. The rearrangement links TRBV4-2 to TRBJ2-3; the D gene could be TRBD1 or TRBD2 (5 bases each). The CDR3 consists of 16 residues. CDR1 is LGHNA, CDR2 YNFKEQ, per germline. V gave up 0 bases and J gave up 0 bases, with 10 bases separating them. The CDR3 region has the DNA TGTGCCAGCAGCCAAGATGGGACCACTAGCACAGATACGCAGTATTTT. Translated, it gives CASSQDGTTSTDTQYF.

The chain is built from TRBV6-5 and TRBJ2-7; 13 bases fit TRBD2. The CDR3 loop spans 16 amino acids. Losses at the gene ends were 4 bases for V and 2 bases for J; bases not matched to a gene: 5. Germline V gene data show CDR1 as MNHEY and CDR2 as SVGAGI. CDR3: CASSLGTSGTTYEQYF. In nucleotides, the CDR3 is TGTGCCAGCAGTTTAGGGACTAGCGGGACTACCTACGAGCAGTACTTC.

This rearrangement joins TRBV5-1 to TRBJ2-7; D remains unclear. The V and J ends lost 0 bases and 3 bases respectively, with 19 bases between them. This CDR3 has 17 residues. CDR1 and CDR2 (germline): SGHRS, YFSETQ. The DNA of the CDR3 is TGCGCCAGCAGCTTGGATCAAACGACCGCCGCCAACTACGAGCAGTACTTC. It translates to CASSLDQTTAANYEQYF. Full variable domain (remainder filled in from reference TRBV5-1 and TRBJ2-7): KAGVTQTPRYLIKTRGQQVTLSCSPISGHRSVSWYQQTPGQGLQFLFEYFSETQRNKGNFPGRFSGRQFSNSRSEMNVSTLELGDSALYLCASSLDQTTAANYEQYFGPGTRLTVT.

This CDR3 reads CASSKAARDYEQYF. For the CDR3, the DNA is TGTGCCAGCAGCAAGGCCGCAAGGGACTACGAGCAGTACTTC. This chain joins TRBV7-8 and TRBJ2-7; D not resolved. CDR3 length: 14 amino acids. The V end was cut by 5 bases, the J end by 3 bases, with 14 bases between. Looked up from germline, CDR1 is SGHVS and CDR2 is FQNEAQ.

The V gene is TRBV7-9, the J gene TRBJ2-7, with 8 bases lining up with TRBD1. There are 12 residues in the CDR3. V dropped 5 bases and J dropped 7; count of bases not matched to a gene: 4. Germline loops: CDR1 SEHNR, CDR2 FQNEAQ (reference sequence). This chain's CDR3 is CASSIGTGEQYF. The CDR3 DNA follows: TGTGCCAGCAGCATAGGGACAGGTGAGCAGTACTTC.

This clonotype has more than one count but fewer than ten. CDR3 sequence (DNA): TGTGCCAGTAGAAAACAAGCGGGAGTCGCCTACGAGCAGTACTTC. Translating gives CASRKQAGVAYEQYF. This sequence joins TRBV19 and TRBJ2-7; 8 nucleotides align to TRBD2. Germline trimming cut 6 bases from V and 2 bases from J; bases unmatched to any gene: 9. The length of the CDR3 is 15 residues. CDR1 and CDR2 (germline): LNHDA, SQIVND (reference sequence).

The table lists this clonotype with a few counts. J is TRBJ2-1 and V is TRBV11-1, with TRBD2 matching 10 bases. Germline V gene data show CDR1 as SGHAT and CDR2 as FQDESV (reference sequence). This CDR3 is 15 amino acids long. Trimming took 3 bases from V and 7 from J; bases not matched to a gene: 6. The CDR3 coding sequence is TGTGCCAGCAGCTTTGGTCTAGCGGGAGCAAATGAGCAGTTCTTC. This translates into CASSFGLAGANEQFF. Drawing the rest from reference TRBV11-1 and TRBJ2-1, the complete variable domain is EAEVAQSPRYKITEKSQAVAFWCDPISGHATLYWYRQILGQGPELLVQFQDESVVDDSQLPKDRFSAERLKGVDSTLKIQPAELGDSAMYLCASSFGLAGANEQFFGPGTRLTVL.